This TCR beta chain was sequenced during a study of OX40 agonist ivuxolimab in advanced cancers. Study at large: Ivuxolimab, which is an agonistic anti-OX40 (CD134) antibody, was administered to the patients.

Profiling relied on immunoSEQ multiplex PCR, and the TCRdb table lists in-frame clones only, not all of them. The sample lists nearly 55,000 clones, approximately 84% occurring once. The ends were cut back, 3 bases at V and 9 bases at J, with 6 bases in the middle. The CDR3 runs to 12 residues. Germline loops: CDR1 MGHRA, CDR2 YSYEKL. This material consisted of CD4+ or CD8+ T cells sorted from blood, taken in a trial of the OX40 agonist ivuxolimab. V and J are TRBV4-1 and TRBJ2-6; D possibly corresponds to TRBD1 (5 bases). The clonotype originates from an adult with an advanced solid tumor such as melanoma, head and neck, liver or kidney cancer. CDR3 nucleotide sequence: TGCGCCAGCAGCCAGGGGCTCAACGTCCTGACTTTC. This gives the protein CASSQGLNVLTF.